The clone carrying this T cell receptor (beta chain) has only a few counts. The record originates from a study of patients and donors after allogeneic stem cell transplantation. The CDR3 is made up of 16 amino acids. The germline CDR1 and CDR2 sequences are MNHEY and SVGAGI. Deletions cut 5 bases from V and 4 bases from J, with 20 bases between. TCRdb used MiXCR to reprocess the RT-PCR reads, holding one entry per CDR3 protein. The profile shows about 150,000 distinct CDR3 sequences, approximately 35% of them singletons. Sequencing used blood, either unsorted or a sorted T cell fraction (not recorded which). The sequence came from a human donor who was either an allogeneic HSCT recipient or a stem cell or donor lymphocyte infusion donor (not recorded which). It is not recorded whose cells these are; they may come from a transplant donor. J is TRBJ1-1 and V is TRBV6-5; weak D call: TRBD1 (5 bases). The CDR3 reads CASSRTPGFLGTEAFF. The DNA of the CDR3 is TGTGCCAGCAGTCGGACTCCAGGGTTCCTGGGCACTGAAGCTTTCTTT.